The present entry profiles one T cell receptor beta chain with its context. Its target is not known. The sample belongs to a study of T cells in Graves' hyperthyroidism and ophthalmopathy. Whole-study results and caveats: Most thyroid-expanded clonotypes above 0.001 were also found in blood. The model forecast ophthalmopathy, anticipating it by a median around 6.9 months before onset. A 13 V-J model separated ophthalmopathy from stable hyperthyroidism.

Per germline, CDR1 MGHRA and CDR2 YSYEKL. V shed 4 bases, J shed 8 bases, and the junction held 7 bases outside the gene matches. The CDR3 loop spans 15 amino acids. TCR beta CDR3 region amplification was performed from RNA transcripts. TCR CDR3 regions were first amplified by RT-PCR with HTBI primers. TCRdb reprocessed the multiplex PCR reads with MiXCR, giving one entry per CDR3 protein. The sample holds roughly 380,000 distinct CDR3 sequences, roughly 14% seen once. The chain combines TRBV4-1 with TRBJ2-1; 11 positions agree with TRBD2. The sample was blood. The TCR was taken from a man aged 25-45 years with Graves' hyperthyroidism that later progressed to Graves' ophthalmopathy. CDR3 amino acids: CASSPLLAGAYEQFF. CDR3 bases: TGCGCCAGCAGCCCACTACTAGCGGGGGCCTATGAGCAGTTCTTC.